These 7 T cell receptor beta chains were sequenced from one sample in a study of identical twins. TCRdb called the 5' RACE reads again in MiXCR, with one record for every CDR3 protein. Of 520,000 or so distinct CDR3 sequences in the sample, 20% to 25% were seen once. These sequences were also reported in another study, on T cells expressing NK-cell markers.

The sample taken for sequencing was CD4+ T cells sorted from blood. Receptors originate from a woman aged 18-35 years in good health.

This sequence joins TRBV20-1 and TRBJ1-2; 7 nucleotides align to TRBD1. Germline V gives CDR1 DFQATT, CDR2 SNEGSKA (reference sequence). CDR3 length equals 15 residues. The trim removed 3 bases at V and 4 bases at J, leaving 11 bases unmatched. The CDR3: CSARPAGQRLYGYTF. The CDR3, as DNA: TGCAGTGCTAGGCCAGCGGGACAGCGACTCTATGGCTACACCTTC.

Only a few counts were recorded for this clonotype. The V call is TRBV5-1, the J call TRBJ2-3; perhaps TRBD1 as D (6 bases). Germline V lookup: CDR1 SGHRS, CDR2 YFSETQ. V was trimmed by 4 bases and J by 1 base, leaving 10 bases between them. This CDR3 spans 14 amino acids. The CDR3 here is CASSTTGRTDTQYF. The CDR3 nucleotides read TGCGCCAGCAGCACAACAGGGCGCACAGATACGCAGTATTTT.

This clonotype was seen only a few times. The chain recombines TRBV7-2 with TRBJ2-7, with D unclear. CDR3 length: 12 residues. Germline V gene data show CDR1 as SGHTA and CDR2 as FQGNSA. The V end lost 5 bases, the J end lost 4 bases, and 9 bases lay between the germline ends. The CDR3 spells CASSPQDYEQYF. In DNA, the CDR3 is TGTGCCAGCAGCCCTCAAGATTACGAGCAGTACTTC.

This clonotype was observed a few times. The rearrangement uses TRBV5-1 and TRBJ2-1, with D possibly being TRBD1 or TRBD2 (5 bases each). CDR3 size: 14 residues. The ends were cut back, 0 bases at V and 8 bases at J, with 12 bases in the middle. Germline lookup yields CDR1 SGHRS and CDR2 YFSETQ. CDR3 residues: CASSLAGTDDEQFF. The CDR3, as DNA: TGCGCCAGCAGCTTGGCCGGGACGGACGATGAGCAGTTCTTC.

This chain links TRBV27 with TRBJ1-2; the D is unclear. CDR1 and CDR2 (germline): MNHEY, SMNVEV (reference sequence). The CDR3 is 13 residues long. The germline V and J ends were trimmed by 4 bases and 8 bases, with 14 bases remaining between them. The CDR3 loop is CASSSPARGGYTF. CDR3 sequence (DNA): TGTGCCAGCAGTTCCCCCGCCCGAGGAGGCTACACCTTC.

The table lists this clonotype with a few counts. The V call is TRBV7-9, the J call TRBJ2-7; the match to TRBD2 covers 10 bases. CDR3 length equals 15 residues. CDR1 and CDR2 from the germline V gene are SEHNR and FQNEAQ (reference sequence). J lost 2 bases, V lost 5 bases, and 6 bases had no gene match. CDR3 in amino acids: CASSPWGLATYEQYF. For the CDR3, the DNA is TGTGCCAGCAGCCCATGGGGACTAGCGACCTACGAGCAGTACTTC.

This clonotype showed up just a few times. V gene TRBV18 combines with J gene TRBJ2-7; TRBD1 matches at 9 bases. The CDR3 length is 16 residues. Germline V gives CDR1 KGHSH, CDR2 LQKENI. V trimming: 2 bases; J trimming: 7 bases; junction bases outside the gene matches: 12. CDR3 region: CASSPRAGTGIEEQYF. CDR3 in DNA: TGTGCCAGCTCACCAAGGGCCGGGACAGGGATTGAAGAGCAGTACTTC.